These T cell receptor beta chains were read from a single sample in a study of cytomegalovirus exposure and HLA in healthy donors. Here immunoSEQ multiplex PCR was the method, and the copy in TCRdb shows in-frame clones only, minus some. Of around 180,000 clones listed, 65% to 75% are singletons. The sequenced sample consisted of PBMCs. These receptors were taken from a girl aged 10 to 17 in good health and CMV-seronegative. Each CDR3 is given with its conserved first and last residue. A D gene is named only where the DNA matches it firmly. Clone size is given for some rows only: seen once, a few or many times, or a class if the clone is expanded.

v_gene	d_gene	abundance	j_gene	CDR3aa	CDR3nt
TRBV7-8	-	-	TRBJ2-3	CASNKGGTDTQYF	TGTGCCAGCAACAAGGGAGGCACAGATACGCAGTATTTT
TRBV29-1	-	-	TRBJ1-2	CSVDRVRGNYGYTF	TGCAGCGTTGACCGAGTGCGGGGGAACTATGGCTACACCTTC
TRBV27	TRBD1	-	TRBJ1-2	CASAPSGGGYGYTF	TGTGCCAGCGCACCATCAGGGGGCGGCTATGGCTACACCTTC
TRBV4-1	-	once	TRBJ2-7	CASSQEDSGYEQYF	TGCGCCAGCAGCCAAGAGGACAGTGGCTACGAGCAGTACTTC
TRBV5-1	TRBD2	-	TRBJ2-1	CASSLAKASGGGNEQFF	TGCGCCAGCAGCTTGGCCAAGGCTAGCGGGGGTGGTAATGAGCAGTTCTTC
TRBV4-1	TRBD1	-	TRBJ1-1	CASSLYPPGQGKEKAFF	TGCGCCAGCAGCCTATATCCCCCGGGACAGGGAAAGGAGAAAGCTTTCTTT
TRBV15	-	few	TRBJ1-2	CATSSTGNYGYTF	TGTGCCACCAGCAGTACCGGGAACTATGGCTACACCTTC
TRBV27	-	-	TRBJ2-2	CASSSPLTSGQGTGELFF	TGTGCCAGCAGTTCCCCATTAACCTCAGGGCAGGGAACCGGGGAGCTGTTTTTT
TRBV20-1	-	-	TRBJ1-1	CSAKAYTEAFF	TGCAGTGCTAAAGCCTACACTGAAGCTTTCTTT
TRBV6-1	TRBD1	-	TRBJ2-7	CASRQPGTGPGEQYF	TGTGCCAGCAGGCAACCCGGGACAGGGCCAGGAGAGCAGTACTTC
TRBV18	TRBD1	-	TRBJ1-6	CASSPLTGANSPLHF	TGTGCCAGCTCACCACTGACAGGGGCCAATTCACCCCTCCACTTT
TRBV6-5	-	-	TRBJ2-7	CASSYSVGEQYF	TGTGCCAGCAGTTACTCGGTCGGCGAGCAGTACTTC
TRBV5-6	-	-	TRBJ1-1	CASSQKVWREGKSEAFF	TGTGCCAGCAGCCAAAAGGTGTGGCGGGAGGGGAAGTCTGAAGCTTTCTTT
TRBV18	TRBD2	-	TRBJ2-7	CASSRRTSGSAYEQYF	TGTGCCAGCTCACGCAGGACTAGCGGGTCCGCCTACGAGCAGTACTTC
TRBV5-1	-	-	TRBJ1-6	CASSLGAIGDSYSPLHF	TGCGCCAGCAGCTTGGGGGCTATTGGGGACTCTTATTCACCCCTCCACTTT
TRBV5-6	-	-	TRBJ2-7	CASSPGPLSYEQYF	TGTGCCAGCAGCCCGGGTCCCCTCTCCTACGAGCAGTACTTC
TRBV11-2	TRBD2	-	TRBJ2-2	CASTPAGGANTGELFF	TGTGCCAGCACCCCTGCCGGGGGGGCGAACACCGGGGAGCTGTTTTTT
TRBV5-1	TRBD2	-	TRBJ2-5	CASSFTSGAQETQYF	TGCGCCAGCAGCTTCACTAGCGGGGCCCAAGAGACCCAGTACTTC
TRBV13	-	-	TRBJ1-4	CASSSRGRVEEKLFF	TGTGCCAGCAGCTCGCGGGGCAGGGTAGAAGAAAAACTGTTTTTT
TRBV6-1	-	-	TRBJ2-3	CASSVASGTDTQYF	TGTGCCAGCAGTGTTGCTAGCGGCACAGATACGCAGTATTTT
TRBV5-5	TRBD1	-	TRBJ2-5	CASSSGQAFEETQYF	TGTGCCAGCAGCTCTGGACAGGCCTTTGAAGAGACCCAGTACTTC
TRBV19	-	-	TRBJ1-2	CASSRDRQNYGYTF	TGTGCCAGTAGTAGGGATCGACAGAACTATGGCTACACCTTC
TRBV18	-	few	TRBJ1-5	CASSPPPNQPQHF	TGTGCCAGCTCACCTCCTCCCAATCAGCCCCAGCATTTT
TRBV6-1	-	-	TRBJ1-4	CASRRTNEKLFF	TGTGCCAGCAGGCGAACTAATGAAAAACTGTTTTTT
TRBV5-1	TRBD2	-	TRBJ2-7	CASSLASGGLSSYEQYF	TGCGCCAGCAGCTTGGCTAGCGGGGGCTTAAGCTCCTACGAGCAGTACTTC
TRBV5-6	-	-	TRBJ1-1	CASSLALGAYTEAFF	TGTGCCAGCAGCTTGGCCCTAGGGGCGTACACTGAAGCTTTCTTT
TRBV4-2	TRBD2	-	TRBJ2-7	CASSQETSGGSYEQYF	TGTGCCAGCAGCCAGGAAACTAGCGGGGGCTCCTACGAGCAGTACTTC
TRBV11-2	-	once	TRBJ1-2	CASSLGTQGSGYGYTF	TGTGCCAGCAGCTTAGGAACGCAGGGGTCGGGGTATGGCTACACCTTC
TRBV4-1	-	-	TRBJ1-2	CASSQDQDGYTF	TGTGCCAGCAGCCAAGATCAGGATGGCTACACCTTC
TRBV6-5	TRBD1	-	TRBJ1-1	CASSPGTGGTEAFF	TGTGCCAGCAGTCCCGGGACAGGGGGCACTGAAGCTTTCTTT
TRBV29-1	TRBD1	-	TRBJ1-1	CRVEGLGQGTEAFF	TGCAGAGTTGAAGGCCTTGGACAGGGCACTGAAGCTTTCTTT
TRBV6-4	TRBD2	many	TRBJ2-1	CASSDSASGGFEQFF	TGTGCCAGCAGTGACTCGGCTAGCGGGGGGTTTGAGCAGTTCTTC
TRBV27	-	-	TRBJ2-7	CASSLTTALGGGEQYF	TGTGCCAGCAGTTTAACGACAGCGCTAGGCGGTGGGGAGCAGTACTTC
TRBV29-1	TRBD1	-	TRBJ1-1	CSVNTGGYTEAFF	TGCAGCGTTAATACAGGGGGCTACACTGAAGCTTTCTTT
TRBV30	TRBD1	-	TRBJ2-2	CAWIPGGKNTGELFF	TGTGCCTGGATTCCAGGGGGAAAGAACACCGGGGAGCTGTTTTTT
TRBV2	TRBD1	few	TRBJ2-5	CASRPGTGFGETQYF	TGTGCCAGCAGGCCAGGGACAGGGTTTGGGGAGACCCAGTACTTC
TRBV7-3	-	-	TRBJ1-1	CASSVQQNTEAFF	TGTGCCAGCAGCGTACAGCAAAACACTGAAGCTTTCTTT
TRBV7-3	-	-	TRBJ1-5	CASSLSRGQPQHF	TGTGCCAGCAGCTTAAGTCGGGGTCAACCCCAGCATTTT
TRBV6-6	TRBD1	-	TRBJ1-5	CATQTGGDQPQHF	TGTGCCACCCAGACAGGGGGGGATCAGCCCCAGCATTTT
TRBV5-1	-	-	TRBJ2-7	CASSLVPGEGYEQYF	TGCGCCAGCAGCTTGGTACCGGGAGAGGGCTACGAGCAGTACTTC
TRBV18	-	-	TRBJ2-1	CASVLGAGNEQFF	TGTGCCAGCGTTCTTGGGGCCGGCAATGAGCAGTTCTTC
TRBV7-9	TRBD1	few	TRBJ2-3	CASSLGGTGAPDTQYF	TGTGCCAGCAGCTTAGGTGGGACAGGGGCCCCAGATACGCAGTATTTT
TRBV7-2	-	-	TRBJ1-1	CASSLQEGTEAFF	TGTGCCAGCAGCTTACAGGAGGGGACTGAAGCTTTCTTT
TRBV10-3	-	few	TRBJ2-5	CAISATEQETQYF	TGTGCCATCAGTGCAACAGAACAAGAGACCCAGTACTTC
TRBV28	TRBD1	-	TRBJ2-7	CASTPGTGADEQYF	TGTGCCAGCACCCCAGGGACAGGGGCGGACGAGCAGTACTTC